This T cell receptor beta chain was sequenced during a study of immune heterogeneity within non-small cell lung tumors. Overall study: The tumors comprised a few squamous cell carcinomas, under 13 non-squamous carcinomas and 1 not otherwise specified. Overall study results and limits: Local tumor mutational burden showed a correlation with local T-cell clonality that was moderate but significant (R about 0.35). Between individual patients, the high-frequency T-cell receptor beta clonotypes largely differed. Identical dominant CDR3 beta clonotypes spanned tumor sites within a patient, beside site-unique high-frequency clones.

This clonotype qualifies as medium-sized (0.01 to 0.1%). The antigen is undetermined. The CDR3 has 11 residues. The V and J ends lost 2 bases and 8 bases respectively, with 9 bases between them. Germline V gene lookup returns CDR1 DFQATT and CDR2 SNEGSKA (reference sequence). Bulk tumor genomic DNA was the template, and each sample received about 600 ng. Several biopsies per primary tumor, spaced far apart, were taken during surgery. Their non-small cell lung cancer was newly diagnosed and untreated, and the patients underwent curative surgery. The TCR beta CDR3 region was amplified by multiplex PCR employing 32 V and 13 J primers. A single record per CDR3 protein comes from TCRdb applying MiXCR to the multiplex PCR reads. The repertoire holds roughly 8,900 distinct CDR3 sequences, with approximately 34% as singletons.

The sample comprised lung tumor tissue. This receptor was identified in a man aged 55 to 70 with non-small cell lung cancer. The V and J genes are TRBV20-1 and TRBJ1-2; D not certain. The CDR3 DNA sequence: TGCAGTGCTAGACCGGTTGGGGGCTACACCTTC. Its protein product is CSARPVGGYTF.